One sample yielded the 15 T cell receptor beta chains listed below, sequenced in a study of T cells in Graves' hyperthyroidism and ophthalmopathy. Amplified TCR beta CDR3 regions derived from RNA transcripts. The HTBI primer set drove a first-round RT-PCR of the TCR CDR3. Each CDR3 protein gets one entry after TCRdb re-called the multiplex PCR reads with MiXCR. The sample has about 480,000 distinct CDR3 sequences, 22% seen once. Specimen: blood. Receptors originate from a woman aged 70-85 years with Graves' ophthalmopathy.

There are a few counts of this clonotype. The rearrangement uses TRBV7-2 and TRBJ2-1, with 7 bases matching TRBD2. V was clipped by 5 bases and J by 3 bases; unmatched bases: 7. The length of the CDR3 is 15 residues. Looked up from germline, CDR1 is SGHTA and CDR2 is FQGNSA. CDR3 sequence: CASSPEAGLYNEQFF. In nucleotides, the CDR3 is TGTGCCAGCAGCCCAGAAGCGGGACTCTACAATGAGCAGTTCTTC.

This clonotype was seen repeatedly, ten times or more. The V gene is TRBV3-1, the J gene TRBJ2-2; D is unresolved. The germline V gene encodes CDR1 LGHDT and CDR2 YNNKEL (reference sequence). The germline V and J ends were trimmed by 3 bases and 1 base, with 6 bases remaining between them. The CDR3 contains 14 residues. Here the CDR3 reads CASSQGGNTGELFF. The CDR3 bases are TGTGCCAGCAGCCAGGGTGGGAACACCGGGGAGCTGTTTTTT.

This clonotype was seen only a few times. This chain uses TRBV2 with TRBJ2-2; D unclear. Trimming took off 5 bases at V and 4 bases at J, with 11 bases between the two ends. The CDR3 runs 14 residues. The germline gives CDR1 SNHLY, CDR2 FYNNEI. CDR3 in amino acids: CASSLIDITGELFF. The CDR3, as DNA: TGTGCCAGCAGTTTGATCGATATCACCGGGGAGCTGTTTTTT.

This clonotype was observed a handful of times. This sequence joins TRBV30 and TRBJ2-7, with D maybe TRBD1 (5 bases). Germline CDR1 and CDR2: GTSNPN and SVGIG (reference sequence). V gave up 8 bases and J gave up 6 bases, with 20 bases separating them. There are 13 residues in the CDR3. This CDR3 reads CAGNAQGFGEQYF. The DNA for the CDR3 is TGTGCCGGTAACGCCCAGGGTTTCGGCGAGCAGTACTTC.

This clonotype appeared a few times. This rearrangement joins TRBV12-3 or TRBV12-4 to TRBJ2-1; TRBD1 or TRBD2 may be the D gene (5 bases each). The CDR3 covers 14 residues. V was shortened by 3 bases and J by 5 bases, with 11 bases between the two germline ends. CDR3: CASSLGTLDNEQFF. The CDR3 nucleotides read TGTGCCAGCAGTTTGGGGACGCTCGACAATGAGCAGTTCTTC.

This clonotype was seen only once. This could be a read error, since a much larger clone is one nucleotide away. V gene TRBV2 combines with J gene TRBJ1-1; a possible D gene is TRBD1 (5 bases). The V gene's germline CDR1 is SNHLY and CDR2 FYNNEI. The CDR3 sequence is 12 residues long. CDR3 region: CASSGDFKEALF. As DNA, the CDR3 is TGTGCCAGCAGCGGGGACTTTAAGGAAGCTCTCTTT. Filled out from reference TRBV2 and TRBJ1-1, the complete variable domain reads EPEVTQTPSHQVTQMGQEVILRCVPISNHLYFYWYRQILGQKVEFLVSFYNNEISEKSEIFDDQFSVERPDGSNFTLKIRSTKLEDSAMYFCASSGDFKEALFGQGTRLTVV.

The rearrangement links TRBV28 to TRBJ1-2; 7 nucleotides agree with TRBD1. V was pared by 9 bases and J by 2 bases, with 3 bases of the junction left unmatched. This CDR3 comprises 12 residues. The germline V gene encodes CDR1 MDHEN and CDR2 SYDVKM. The CDR3 sequence is CASGQANYGYTF. CDR3 bases: TGTGCCAGTGGACAGGCCAACTATGGCTACACCTTC.

This clonotype was counted between two and nine times. The rearrangement joins TRBV13 to TRBJ2-7, with TRBD2 matching 9 bases. CDR3 length: 14 amino acids. The trim removed 1 base at V and 4 bases at J, leaving 2 bases unmatched. Germline V lookup: CDR1 PRHDT, CDR2 FYEKMQ (reference sequence). The CDR3 is CASSLDSGSYEQYF. The CDR3 nucleotides read TGTGCCAGCAGCTTAGATAGCGGGAGTTACGAGCAGTACTTC.

This clonotype came up many times. The chain recombines TRBV7-3 with TRBJ1-3; unclear D gene. The ends were cut back, 2 bases at V and 4 bases at J, with 12 bases in the middle. The CDR3 extends over 15 amino acids. Germline assignment: CDR1 SGHTA and CDR2 FQGTGA. CDR3 in amino acids: CASSLGAGKGNTIYF. In DNA, the CDR3 is TGTGCCAGCAGCTTAGGAGCGGGGAAGGGAAACACCATATATTTT.

The rearrangement links TRBV5-1 to TRBJ2-7, with 8 bases matching TRBD2. CDR3 length equals 16 residues. Germline V gene data show CDR1 as SGHRS and CDR2 as YFSETQ. V dropped 4 bases and J dropped 2; count of bases not matched to a gene: 11. As DNA, the CDR3 is TGCGCCAGCAGCCGAGGGGTGGATAGCGGGGCCTACGAGCAGTACTTC. Translation: CASSRGVDSGAYEQYF.

This chain connects TRBV6-2 or TRBV6-3 to TRBJ2-6, with a weak D call TRBD2 (6 bases). The CDR3 contains 16 residues. Germline CDR1 is MNHEY and CDR2 is SVGEGT. V lost 0 bases, J lost 4 bases, and 10 bases lay in between. CDR3 nucleotides: TGTGCCAGCAGTTACTCTGGAGGGATGGGGGCCAACGTCCTGACTTTC. Its protein product is CASSYSGGMGANVLTF.

This clonotype was observed a few times. The rearrangement joins TRBV20-1 to TRBJ2-1; the D gene is possibly TRBD2 (5 bases). The CDR3 contains 17 residues. Trimming took off 0 bases at V and 7 bases at J, with 22 bases between the two ends. The germline V gene encodes CDR1 DFQATT and CDR2 SNEGSKA (reference sequence). CDR3 protein: CSARDRQLVVWGNEQFF. The CDR3 DNA sequence: TGCAGTGCTAGAGATAGGCAACTAGTTGTATGGGGAAATGAGCAGTTCTTC.

This chain uses TRBV20-1 with TRBJ1-2, with 10 bases matching TRBD1. V gave up 5 bases and J gave up 7 bases; unmatched junction bases: 7. The CDR3 covers 13 residues. Germline values: CDR1 DFQATT, CDR2 SNEGSKA (reference sequence). CDR3 nucleotide sequence: TGCAGTGCTCGACCGGGACAGGGGTCTGGCTACACCTTC. As protein: CSARPGQGSGYTF.

This clonotype was observed a handful of times. This chain connects TRBV5-1 to TRBJ2-6; 7 bases are a match to TRBD2. CDR1 and CDR2 (germline): SGHRS, YFSETQ. V was pared by 0 bases and J by 1 base, with 4 bases of the junction left unmatched. This CDR3 region has 17 residues. The CDR3, as DNA: TGCGCCAGCAGCTTGGCTCGGGGGGAATCTGGGGCCAACGTCCTGACTTTC. Protein: CASSLARGESGANVLTF.

This clonotype was found a few times. The rearrangement joins TRBV2 to TRBJ2-7; 9 positions match TRBD1. Germline V gives CDR1 SNHLY, CDR2 FYNNEI. The J segment lost 3 bases and the V segment lost 6 bases, leaving 3 bases of the junction unmatched. The CDR3 loop spans 13 amino acids. The CDR3 sequence: CASRQGAIYEQYF. As DNA, the CDR3 is TGTGCCAGCAGACAGGGGGCGATCTACGAGCAGTACTTC. Together with reference TRBV2 and TRBJ2-7, the CDR3 gives the full variable domain: EPEVTQTPSHQVTQMGQEVILRCVPISNHLYFYWYRQILGQKVEFLVSFYNNEISEKSEIFDDQFSVERPDGSNFTLKIRSTKLEDSAMYFCASRQGAIYEQYFGPGTRLTVT.